The clone carrying this T cell receptor (beta chain) is categorized as medium-sized. The target antigen is unknown. The protocol was immunoSEQ multiplex PCR, while the TCRdb copy is restricted to in-frame clones and leaves out a portion. There are 100,000 to 140,000 clones in the sample; about 91% occur only once, and about 0.75% lies in the top ten. This sample stems from a study of graft-versus-host responses after intestinal transplantation. Across the study: Recipients got multivisceral, liver-intestinal, or isolated intestinal transplants. The study gave all recipients anti-thymocyte globulin induction, then tacrolimus and steroids for three to four years.

From germline, CDR1 is MGHRA and CDR2 YSYEKL. Losses at the gene ends were 1 base for V and 3 bases for J; bases not matched to a gene: 9. This CDR3 comprises 18 residues. General study findings and limits: There were GvH clones found in recipient marrow, and some of them appeared first in ileum or blood.

The sequencing here drew on unstimulated CD4+ T cells sorted from spleen or lymph node cells, taken before transplant. The TCR originated in a human donor who was the organ donor for an intestinal transplant. The rearrangement uses TRBV4-1 and TRBJ2-2, with 9 bases lining up with TRBD2. CDR3 region: CASSQGPGGGADTGELFF. The CDR3 DNA follows: TGCGCCAGCAGCCAAGGGCCCGGCGGGGGGGCGGACACCGGGGAGCTGTTTTTT.